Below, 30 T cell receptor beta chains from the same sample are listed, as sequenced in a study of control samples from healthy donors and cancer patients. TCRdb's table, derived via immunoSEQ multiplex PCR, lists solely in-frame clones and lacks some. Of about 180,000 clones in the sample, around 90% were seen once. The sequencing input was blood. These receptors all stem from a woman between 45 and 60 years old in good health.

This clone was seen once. The CDR3 spells CATRLTGGPNEQFF. The DNA for the CDR3 is TGTGCCACCAGGCTAACAGGGGGCCCCAATGAGCAGTTCTTC. This chain uses TRBV24-1 with TRBJ2-1; TRBD1 matches 9 bases. CDR3 length: 14 amino acids. The germline gives CDR1 KGHDR, CDR2 SFDVKD. V gave up 7 bases and J gave up 6 bases; unmatched junction bases: 6.

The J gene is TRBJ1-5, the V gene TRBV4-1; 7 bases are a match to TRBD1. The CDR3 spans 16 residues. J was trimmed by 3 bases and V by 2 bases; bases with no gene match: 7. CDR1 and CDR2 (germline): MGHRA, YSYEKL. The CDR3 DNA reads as TGCGCCAGCAGCCAAAGGGACAGCGAGTACAATCAGCCCCAGCATTTT. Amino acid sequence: CASSQRDSEYNQPQHF.

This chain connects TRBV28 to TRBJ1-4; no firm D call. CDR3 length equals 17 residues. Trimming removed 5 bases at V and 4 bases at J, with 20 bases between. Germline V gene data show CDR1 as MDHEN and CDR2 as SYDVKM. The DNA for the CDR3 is TGTGCCAGCAGTCACCGGGATTTGCTGGCGGGTAATGAAAAACTGTTTTTT. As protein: CASSHRDLLAGNEKLFF.

DNA for the CDR3: TGTGCCAGCAGCTCTAGCGGGGGCTCGAACGATGAGCAGTTCTTC. This encodes CASSSSGGSNDEQFF. The chain links TRBV9 to TRBJ2-1; the match to TRBD2 covers 10 bases. CDR1 and CDR2 (germline): SGDLS, YYNGEE. CDR3 length: 15 amino acids. V gave up 4 bases and J gave up 8 bases; unmatched junction bases: 9. The complete variable domain, with remaining parts taken from reference TRBV9 and TRBJ2-1, reads DSGVTQTPKHLITATGQRVTLRCSPRSGDLSVYWYQQSLDQGLQFLIQYYNGEERAKGNILERFSAQQFPDLHSELNLSSLELGDSALYFCASSSSGGSNDEQFFGPGTRLTVL.

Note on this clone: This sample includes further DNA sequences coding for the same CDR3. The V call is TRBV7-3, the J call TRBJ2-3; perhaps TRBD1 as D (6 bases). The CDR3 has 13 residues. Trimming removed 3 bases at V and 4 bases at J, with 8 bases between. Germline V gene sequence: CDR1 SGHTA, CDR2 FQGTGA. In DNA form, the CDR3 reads TGTGCCAGCAGCTTTACAGGGCCAGATACGCAGTATTTT. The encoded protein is CASSFTGPDTQYF.

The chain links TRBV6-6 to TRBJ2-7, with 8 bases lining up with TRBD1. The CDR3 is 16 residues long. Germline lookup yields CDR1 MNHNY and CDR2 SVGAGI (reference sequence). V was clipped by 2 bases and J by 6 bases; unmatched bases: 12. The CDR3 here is CASSYGTGLLEAEQYF. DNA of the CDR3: TGTGCCAGCAGTTACGGGACAGGACTTCTTGAGGCCGAGCAGTACTTC.

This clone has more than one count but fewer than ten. The DNA for the CDR3 is TGTGCCAGCAGCTTCGGGAACAATGAGCAGTTCTTC. It translates to CASSFGNNEQFF. The chain has TRBV13 and TRBJ2-1; perhaps TRBD2 as D (5 bases). Trimming left V 3 bases short and J 5 bases short, with 5 bases between. Germline V CDR1 and CDR2: PRHDT, FYEKMQ (reference sequence). The length of the CDR3 is 12 residues.

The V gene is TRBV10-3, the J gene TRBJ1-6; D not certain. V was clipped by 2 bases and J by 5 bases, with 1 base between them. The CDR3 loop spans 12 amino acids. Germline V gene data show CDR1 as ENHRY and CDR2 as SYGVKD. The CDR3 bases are TGTGCCATCAGTGAGGATAATTCACCCCTCCACTTT. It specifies CAISEDNSPLHF.

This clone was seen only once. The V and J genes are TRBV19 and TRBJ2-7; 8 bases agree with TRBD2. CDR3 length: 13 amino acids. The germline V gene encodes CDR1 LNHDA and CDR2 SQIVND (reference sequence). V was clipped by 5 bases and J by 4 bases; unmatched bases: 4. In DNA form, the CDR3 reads TGTGCCAGTAGTCCCGCGGGGGGATACGAGCAGTACTTC. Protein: CASSPAGGYEQYF.

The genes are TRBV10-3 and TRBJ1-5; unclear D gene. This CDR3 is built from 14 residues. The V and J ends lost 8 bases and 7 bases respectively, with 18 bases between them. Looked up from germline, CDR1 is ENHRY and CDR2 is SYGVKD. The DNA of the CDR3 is TGTGCCATCCATAACGGCGTCCTGGGGCAGCCCCAGCATTTT. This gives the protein CAIHNGVLGQPQHF.

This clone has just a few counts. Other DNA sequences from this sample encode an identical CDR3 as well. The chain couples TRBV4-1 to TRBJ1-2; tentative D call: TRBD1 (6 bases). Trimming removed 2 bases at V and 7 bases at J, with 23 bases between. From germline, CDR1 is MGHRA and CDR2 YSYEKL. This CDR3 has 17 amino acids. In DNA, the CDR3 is TGCGCCAGCAGCCAATCCGACTTTTTTGAGGGAGGGGGTGGCTACACCTTC. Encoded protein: CASSQSDFFEGGGGYTF.

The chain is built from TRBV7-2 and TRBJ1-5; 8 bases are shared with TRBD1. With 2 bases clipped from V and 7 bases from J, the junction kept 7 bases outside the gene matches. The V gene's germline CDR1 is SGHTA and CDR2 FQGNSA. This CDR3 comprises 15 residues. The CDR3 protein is CASSLQMTGEQPQHF. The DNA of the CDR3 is TGTGCCAGCAGCTTACAAATGACAGGGGAGCAGCCCCAGCATTTT.

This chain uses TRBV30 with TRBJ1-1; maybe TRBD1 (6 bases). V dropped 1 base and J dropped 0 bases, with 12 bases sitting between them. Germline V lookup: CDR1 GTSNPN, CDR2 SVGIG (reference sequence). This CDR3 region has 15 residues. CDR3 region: CAWSGIRGMNTEAFF. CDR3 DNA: TGTGCCTGGAGTGGAATCAGGGGAATGAACACTGAAGCTTTCTTT.

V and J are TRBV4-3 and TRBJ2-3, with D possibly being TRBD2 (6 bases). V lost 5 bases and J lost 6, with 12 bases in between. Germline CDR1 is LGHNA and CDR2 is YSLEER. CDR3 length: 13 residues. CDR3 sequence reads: CASSSRLDDTQYF. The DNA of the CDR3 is TGCGCCAGCAGCTCCCGACTAGACGATACGCAGTATTTT.

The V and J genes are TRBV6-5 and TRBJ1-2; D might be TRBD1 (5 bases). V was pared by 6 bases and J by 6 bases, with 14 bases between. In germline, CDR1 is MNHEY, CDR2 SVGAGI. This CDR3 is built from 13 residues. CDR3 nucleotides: TGTGCCAGCAGACTCAGGGAGATGGATGGCTACACCTTC. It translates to CASRLREMDGYTF.

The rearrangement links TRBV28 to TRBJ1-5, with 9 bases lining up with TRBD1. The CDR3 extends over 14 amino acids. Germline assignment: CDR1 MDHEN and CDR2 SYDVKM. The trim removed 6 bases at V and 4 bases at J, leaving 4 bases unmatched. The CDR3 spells CASSLTGGNQPQHF. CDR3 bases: TGTGCCAGCAGCCTGACAGGGGGGAATCAGCCCCAGCATTTT.

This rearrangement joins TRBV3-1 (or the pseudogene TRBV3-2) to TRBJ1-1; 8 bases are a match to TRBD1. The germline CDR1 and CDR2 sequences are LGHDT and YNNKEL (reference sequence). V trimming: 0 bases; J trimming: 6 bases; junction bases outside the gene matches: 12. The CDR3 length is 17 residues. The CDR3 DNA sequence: TGTGCCAGCAGCCAAGATTCGGACAGGGCTAGAATGGCTGAAGCTTTCTTT. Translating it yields CASSQDSDRARMAEAFF.

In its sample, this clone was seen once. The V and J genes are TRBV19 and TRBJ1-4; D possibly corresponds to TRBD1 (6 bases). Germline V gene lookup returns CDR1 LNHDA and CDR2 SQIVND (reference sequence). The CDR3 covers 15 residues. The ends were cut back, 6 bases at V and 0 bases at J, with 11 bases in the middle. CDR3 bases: TGTGCCAGTAGCCGTCAGGGGTCAACTAATGAAAAACTGTTTTTT. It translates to CASSRQGSTNEKLFF.

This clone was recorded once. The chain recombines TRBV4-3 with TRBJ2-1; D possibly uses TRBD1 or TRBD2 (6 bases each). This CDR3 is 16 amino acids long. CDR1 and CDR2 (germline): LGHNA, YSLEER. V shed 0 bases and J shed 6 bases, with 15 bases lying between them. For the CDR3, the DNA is TGCGCCAGCAGCCAAGAACAGGGACTCCCTTTCAATGAGCAGTTCTTC. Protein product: CASSQEQGLPFNEQFF.

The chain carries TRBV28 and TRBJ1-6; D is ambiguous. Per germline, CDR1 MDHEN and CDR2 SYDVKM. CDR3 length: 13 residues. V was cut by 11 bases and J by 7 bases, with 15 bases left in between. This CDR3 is CASQRVENSPLHF. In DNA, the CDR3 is TGTGCCTCCCAGAGGGTTGAAAATTCACCCCTCCACTTT.

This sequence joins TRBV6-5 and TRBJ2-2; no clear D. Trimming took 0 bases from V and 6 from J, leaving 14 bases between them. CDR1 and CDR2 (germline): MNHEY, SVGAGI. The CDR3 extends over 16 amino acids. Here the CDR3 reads CASSYSSIPQAGELFF. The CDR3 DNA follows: TGTGCCAGCAGTTACTCGTCCATTCCCCAAGCCGGGGAGCTGTTTTTT.

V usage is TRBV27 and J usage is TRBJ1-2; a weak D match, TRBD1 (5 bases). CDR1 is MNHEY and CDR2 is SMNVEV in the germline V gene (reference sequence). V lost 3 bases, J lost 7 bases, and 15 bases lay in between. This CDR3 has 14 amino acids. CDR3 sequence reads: CASSFRAVQGGYTF. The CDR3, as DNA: TGTGCCAGCAGTTTCAGGGCCGTTCAAGGTGGCTACACCTTC.

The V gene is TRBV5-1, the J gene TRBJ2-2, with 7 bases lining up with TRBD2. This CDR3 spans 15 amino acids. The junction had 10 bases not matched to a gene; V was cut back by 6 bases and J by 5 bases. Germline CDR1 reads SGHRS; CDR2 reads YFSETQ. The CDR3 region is CASTSGGLATGELFF. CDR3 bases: TGCGCCAGCACCTCGGGGGGACTCGCTACCGGGGAGCTGTTTTTT.

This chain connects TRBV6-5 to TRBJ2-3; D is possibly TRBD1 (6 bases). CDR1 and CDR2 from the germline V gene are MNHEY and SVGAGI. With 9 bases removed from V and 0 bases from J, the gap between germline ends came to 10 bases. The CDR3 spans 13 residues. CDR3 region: CASQGLSTDTQYF. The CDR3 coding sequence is TGTGCCAGTCAGGGGTTAAGCACAGATACGCAGTATTTT.

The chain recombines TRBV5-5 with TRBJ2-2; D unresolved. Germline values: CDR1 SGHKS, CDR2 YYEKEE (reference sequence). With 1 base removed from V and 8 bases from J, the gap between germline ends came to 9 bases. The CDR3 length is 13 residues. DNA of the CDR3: TGTGCCAGCAGCTTGACCACCTCAGGGGAGCTGTTTTTT. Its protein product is CASSLTTSGELFF.

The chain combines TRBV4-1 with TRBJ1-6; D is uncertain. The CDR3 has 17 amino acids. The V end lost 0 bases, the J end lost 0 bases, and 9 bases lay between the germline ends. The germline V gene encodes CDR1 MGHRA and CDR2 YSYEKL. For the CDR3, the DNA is TGCGCCAGCAGCCAAGAAGTCCTAAGCTCCTATAATTCACCCCTCCACTTT. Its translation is CASSQEVLSSYNSPLHF.

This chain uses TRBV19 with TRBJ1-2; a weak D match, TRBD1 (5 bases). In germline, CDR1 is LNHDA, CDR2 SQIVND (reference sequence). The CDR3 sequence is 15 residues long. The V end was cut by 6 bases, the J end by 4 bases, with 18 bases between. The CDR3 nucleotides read TGTGCCAGTAGGTCGCTCGGGGCATTTGGCTATGGCTACACCTTC. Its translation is CASRSLGAFGYGYTF.

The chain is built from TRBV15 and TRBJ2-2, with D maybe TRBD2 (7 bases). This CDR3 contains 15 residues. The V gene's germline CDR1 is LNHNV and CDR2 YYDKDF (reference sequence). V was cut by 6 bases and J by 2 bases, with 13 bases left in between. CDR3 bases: TGTGCCACCAGGTCTGGGGGGGGCAACACCGGGGAGCTGTTTTTT. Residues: CATRSGGGNTGELFF.

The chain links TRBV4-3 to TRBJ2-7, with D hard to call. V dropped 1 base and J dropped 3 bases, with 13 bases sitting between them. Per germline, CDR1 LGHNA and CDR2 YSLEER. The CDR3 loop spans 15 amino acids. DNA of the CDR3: TGCGCCAGCAGCCAAGTAGTTACCGATAGCTACGAGCAGTACTTC. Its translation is CASSQVVTDSYEQYF.

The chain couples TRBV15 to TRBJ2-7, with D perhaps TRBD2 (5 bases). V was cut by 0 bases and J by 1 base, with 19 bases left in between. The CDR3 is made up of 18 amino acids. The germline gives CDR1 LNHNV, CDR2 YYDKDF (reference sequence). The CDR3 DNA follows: TGTGCCACCAGCAGAGATCGGGCCTTGAGCGGAGGTTCCTACGAGCAGTACTTC. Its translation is CATSRDRALSGGSYEQYF.